The 27 T cell receptor beta chains listed next were all sequenced from one sample in a study of PD-1 blockade in classical Hodgkin lymphoma. Only in-frame clones appear in the TCRdb table, and some are missing; sequencing was by immunoSEQ multiplex PCR. The table has 99,000 or so clones, 89% seen once. As for time point: cycle 4 day 1 (C4D1), after more than 5 weeks of nivolumab. All trial patients relapsed after autologous stem cell transplantation. The source was peripheral blood mononuclear cells (PBMCs), collected before the fourth cycle of nivolumab. The receptors were sampled from a human donor with classical Hodgkin lymphoma.

This clone has only one observation. V gene TRBV19 combines with J gene TRBJ2-1; TRBD2 agrees at 7 bases. CDR3 length: 16 amino acids. V shed 1 base and J 2 bases; nucleotides not matched to a gene: 5. Germline V gives CDR1 LNHDA, CDR2 SQIVND (reference sequence). CDR3 sequence reads: CASSIGGGLTYNEQFF. The CDR3 DNA is TGTGCCAGTAGTATAGGGGGGGGACTAACCTACAATGAGCAGTTCTTC. The full variable domain, rest sourced from reference TRBV19 and TRBJ2-1, is DGGITQSPKYLFRKEGQNVTLSCEQNLNHDAMYWYRQDPGQGLRLIYYSQIVNDFQKGDIAEGYSVSREKKESFPLTVTSAQKNPTAFYLCASSIGGGLTYNEQFFGPGTRLTVL.

This clone was picked up a small number of times. This chain links TRBV19 with TRBJ2-2; TRBD1 is a possible D gene (6 bases). CDR1 and CDR2 (germline): LNHDA, SQIVND (reference sequence). Trimming removed 5 bases from V and 5 bases from J, with 9 bases in between. The CDR3 length is 13 residues. Here the CDR3 DNA reads TGTGCCAGTAGTCCTACAGGGACCGGGGAGCTGTTTTTT. This encodes CASSPTGTGELFF. Full variable domain (remainder filled in from reference TRBV19 and TRBJ2-2): DGGITQSPKYLFRKEGQNVTLSCEQNLNHDAMYWYRQDPGQGLRLIYYSQIVNDFQKGDIAEGYSVSREKKESFPLTVTSAQKNPTAFYLCASSPTGTGELFFGEGSRLTVL.

The chain recombines TRBV16 with TRBJ2-4; no clear D. Per the germline V gene, CDR1 is KGHSY and CDR2 is FQNENV. Trimming left V 4 bases short and J 5 bases short, with 9 bases between. This CDR3 comprises 13 residues. CDR3 DNA: TGTGCCAGCAGCCCGGTTCAGCAAAACATTCAGTACTTC. It is translated as CASSPVQQNIQYF.

Of note for this clone: Other DNA variants within this sample encode the same CDR3. The genes are TRBV28 and TRBJ1-3, with D hard to call. The V end lost 5 bases, the J end lost 0 bases, and 8 bases lay between the germline ends. CDR3 length equals 14 residues. Looked up from germline, CDR1 is MDHEN and CDR2 is SYDVKM. The CDR3 here is CASSPGNSGNTIYF. Written as DNA, the CDR3 is TGTGCCAGCAGTCCTGGGAACTCTGGAAACACCATATATTTT.

This clone was detected only once. V and J are TRBV5-6 and TRBJ1-1, with TRBD1 matching 7 bases. CDR1 and CDR2 (germline): SGHDT, YYEEEE. There are 15 residues in the CDR3. V shed 4 bases, J shed 0 bases, and the junction held 6 bases outside the gene matches. The CDR3 loop reads CASSRKQGMNTEAFF. DNA for the CDR3: TGTGCCAGCAGCAGAAAACAGGGGATGAACACTGAAGCTTTCTTT.

The chain combines TRBV5-1 with TRBJ2-1; TRBD2 matches 8 bases. CDR1 and CDR2 from the germline V gene are SGHRS and YFSETQ. The CDR3 covers 16 residues. Trimming removed 4 bases from V and 0 bases from J; junction bases left unmatched: 6. The CDR3 here is CASSPWSGSSYNEQFF. Here the CDR3 DNA reads TGCGCCAGCAGCCCCTGGAGCGGGAGCTCCTACAATGAGCAGTTCTTC.

The J gene is TRBJ1-2, the V gene TRBV19; weak D call: TRBD1 (5 bases). The CDR3 has 15 residues. The V gene's germline CDR1 is LNHDA and CDR2 SQIVND (reference sequence). V was trimmed by 2 bases and J by 3 bases, leaving 13 bases between them. CDR3 residues: CASSIFGAADYGYTF. The CDR3 DNA is TGTGCCAGTAGTATATTCGGGGCGGCAGACTATGGCTACACCTTC.

In its sample, this clone was seen a few times. The chain joins TRBV10-1 to TRBJ2-2; D gene uncertain. Germline V gene lookup returns CDR1 WNHNN and CDR2 SYGVQD (reference sequence). V was cut by 4 bases and J by 5 bases, with 8 bases left in between. The CDR3 runs 13 residues. The CDR3 bases are TGCGCCAGCAGTGTTGAGGTTACCGGGGAGCTGTTTTTT. Translating gives CASSVEVTGELFF.

The rearrangement links TRBV5-6 to TRBJ2-7; maybe TRBD2 (5 bases). The CDR3 loop spans 13 amino acids. V was cut by 0 bases and J by 7 bases, with 11 bases left in between. The germline V gene encodes CDR1 SGHDT and CDR2 YYEEEE. CDR3 sequence (DNA): TGTGCCAGCAGCTTGGTTCCGGGCGGGGAGCAGTACTTC. Translating it yields CASSLVPGGEQYF. Full variable domain (remainder filled in from reference TRBV5-6 and TRBJ2-7): DAGVTQSPTHLIKTRGQQVTLRCSPKSGHDTVSWYQQALGQGPQFIFQYYEEEERQRGNFPDRFSGHQFPNYSSELNVNALLLGDSALYLCASSLVPGGEQYFGPGTRLTVT.

The J gene is TRBJ2-5, the V gene TRBV5-8; D gene unclear. Trimming took 0 bases from V and 6 from J, leaving 3 bases between them. From germline, CDR1 is SGHTS and CDR2 YDEGEE. The CDR3 has 11 residues. In DNA, the CDR3 is TGTGCCAGCAGCTTGGGAAAGACCCAGTACTTC. Amino acids: CASSLGKTQYF.

The V call is TRBV2, the J call TRBJ1-3; TRBD1 matches 9 bases. This CDR3 spans 15 amino acids. J gave up 2 bases and V 4 bases, and 3 bases lay outside the gene matches. Germline values: CDR1 SNHLY, CDR2 FYNNEI. The CDR3 coding sequence is TGTGCCAGCAGTGGACAGGGGGTCGCTGGAAACACCATATATTTT. Translation: CASSGQGVAGNTIYF.

CDR3 loop: CASSFPHHGTGSYEQYF. The DNA of the CDR3 is TGCGCCAGCAGCTTCCCTCACCACGGGACAGGGTCCTACGAGCAGTACTTC. The V and J genes are TRBV5-1 and TRBJ2-7; the match to TRBD1 covers 9 bases. Per germline, CDR1 SGHRS and CDR2 YFSETQ. CDR3 length: 17 amino acids. V shed 2 bases and J 1 base; nucleotides not matched to a gene: 10.

This chain joins TRBV7-2 and TRBJ2-7, with D maybe TRBD2 (5 bases). Deletions cut 5 bases from V and 0 bases from J, with 11 bases between. This CDR3 region has 14 residues. The germline V gene has CDR1 SGHTA and CDR2 FQGNSA. The chain's CDR3 is CASSEDAGSYEQYF. The CDR3 nucleotides read TGTGCCAGCAGCGAAGACGCGGGCTCCTACGAGCAGTACTTC.

V usage is TRBV15 and J usage is TRBJ2-7; D is ambiguous. This CDR3 spans 13 amino acids. Trimming pared 1 base from V and 7 bases from J, leaving 11 bases between. Germline V gene lookup returns CDR1 LNHNV and CDR2 YYDKDF (reference sequence). The CDR3 DNA reads as TGTGCCACCAGCAGAGTTCCCATGGAAGAGCAGTACTTC. Residues: CATSRVPMEEQYF.

This clone was counted between two and nine times. The chain has TRBV7-9 and TRBJ2-5, with D hard to call. Between the trimmed V and J ends, which lost 5 bases and 4 bases, there was a span of 2 bases. CDR1 SEHNR and CDR2 FQNEAQ come from the germline V gene (reference sequence). The CDR3 consists of 10 residues. CDR3 bases: TGTGCCAGCAGCCCAGAGACCCAGTACTTC. This encodes CASSPETQYF.

The V gene is TRBV6-6, the J gene TRBJ2-7; D is perhaps TRBD1 (6 bases). This CDR3 has 14 amino acids. V was shortened by 10 bases and J by 2 bases, with 18 bases between the two germline ends. Germline V gene sequence: CDR1 MNHNY, CDR2 SVGAGI (reference sequence). CDR3 in DNA: TGTGCCACAATCGCAGGGGACACCACCTACGAGCAGTACTTC. Translated, it gives CATIAGDTTYEQYF.

The gene calls are TRBV29-1 and TRBJ2-2, with D unresolved. The CDR3 is 14 amino acids. V dropped 7 bases and J dropped 1 base, with 13 bases sitting between them. Per the germline V gene, CDR1 is SQVTM and CDR2 is ANQGSEA. The CDR3 DNA follows: TGCAGCGCCCGAGGCCCGGAGAACACCGGGGAGCTGTTTTTT. This sequence encodes CSARGPENTGELFF.

This clone was counted a few times. The J gene is TRBJ2-2, the V gene TRBV5-1; D is unclear. CDR1 and CDR2 (germline): SGHRS, YFSETQ. Trimming removed 4 bases at V and 5 bases at J, with 21 bases between. The CDR3 runs 17 residues. CDR3 sequence reads: CASSPSLGITLTGELFF. Here the CDR3 DNA reads TGCGCCAGCAGCCCCTCGCTGGGTATTACTTTAACCGGGGAGCTGTTTTTT.

The chain carries TRBV28 and TRBJ1-2; D gene ambiguous. Looked up from germline, CDR1 is MDHEN and CDR2 is SYDVKM. CDR3 length equals 15 residues. V lost 5 bases to trimming and J lost 2 bases, with 15 bases between them. CDR3 sequence reads: CASSPPGRLNYGYTF. In nucleotides, the CDR3 is TGTGCCAGCAGTCCCCCGGGGAGGTTGAACTATGGCTACACCTTC.

V gene TRBV10-2 combines with J gene TRBJ2-6; tentatively, D is TRBD1 (6 bases). The CDR3 runs to 17 residues. Germline lookup yields CDR1 WSHSY and CDR2 SAAADI. V lost 2 bases, J lost 2 bases, and 13 bases lay in between. The CDR3 loop is CASSEGTGSPGANVLTF. CDR3 DNA: TGCGCCAGCAGTGAGGGAACAGGGAGCCCTGGGGCCAACGTCCTGACTTTC.

The J gene is TRBJ2-1, the V gene TRBV19; 9 nucleotides match TRBD2. Looked up from germline, CDR1 is LNHDA and CDR2 is SQIVND (reference sequence). The V segment lost 1 base and the J segment 6 bases; nucleotides outside the gene matches: 7. This CDR3 has 16 residues. CDR3 in amino acids: CASSIGTSGPLNEQFF. CDR3 DNA: TGTGCCAGTAGTATAGGTACTAGCGGGCCTCTCAATGAGCAGTTCTTC.

V usage is TRBV6-1 and J usage is TRBJ2-7, with D maybe TRBD2 (6 bases). The V end was cut by 4 bases, the J end by 3 bases, with 10 bases between. The CDR3 runs 13 residues. Per germline, CDR1 MNHNS and CDR2 SASEGT. The CDR3 DNA sequence: TGTGCCAGCAGTGGCGGGATAGGCTACGAGCAGTACTTC. Protein sequence: CASSGGIGYEQYF.

V usage is TRBV29-1 and J usage is TRBJ1-2, with D tentatively TRBD1 (5 bases). Trimming pared 1 base from V and 5 bases from J, leaving 14 bases between. Germline CDR1 reads SQVTM; CDR2 reads ANQGSEA. The CDR3 has 14 residues. CDR3 sequence: CSVEVYQGGYGYTF. In DNA, the CDR3 is TGCAGCGTTGAAGTATATCAGGGCGGGTATGGCTACACCTTC.

The chain uses TRBV2 and TRBJ1-1, with a weak D call TRBD1 (5 bases). Between the trimmed V and J ends, which lost 9 bases and 4 bases, there was a span of 18 bases. From germline, CDR1 is SNHLY and CDR2 FYNNEI. The CDR3 spans 14 residues. The CDR3 coding sequence is TGTGCCAGGGAAGGAGACAGACTGAGCACTGAAGCTTTCTTT. It is translated as CAREGDRLSTEAFF. The full variable domain, its missing parts supplied by reference TRBV2 and TRBJ1-1, is EPEVTQTPSHQVTQMGQEVILRCVPISNHLYFYWYRQILGQKVEFLVSFYNNEISEKSEIFDDQFSVERPDGSNFTLKIRSTKLEDSAMYFCAREGDRLSTEAFFGQGTRLTVV.

This chain connects TRBV14 to TRBJ2-7, with TRBD2 identical over 12 bases. The germline gives CDR1 SGHDN, CDR2 FVKESK. V shed 3 bases and J 4 bases; nucleotides not matched to a gene: 7. CDR3 length equals 16 residues. CDR3 DNA sequence: TGTGCCAGCAGCCAGAGACTAGCGGGAGTTCTGTACGAGCAGTACTTC. Amino acid sequence: CASSQRLAGVLYEQYF.

The J gene is TRBJ1-4, the V gene TRBV7-6; a weak D match, TRBD1 (6 bases). V shed 2 bases and J shed 0 bases, with 10 bases lying between them. CDR3 length: 16 residues. Germline lookup yields CDR1 SGHVS and CDR2 FNYEAQ. The CDR3 nucleotides are TGTGCCAGCAGCTTATTGACAGGTGCAACTAATGAAAAACTGTTTTTT. This encodes CASSLLTGATNEKLFF.

The chain couples TRBV20-1 to TRBJ1-1; no definite D call. Germline loops: CDR1 DFQATT, CDR2 SNEGSKA (reference sequence). This CDR3 comprises 11 residues. V was trimmed by 5 bases and J by 3 bases, leaving 7 bases between them. CDR3 in amino acids: CSAPTHTEAFF. The CDR3, as DNA: TGCAGTGCTCCCACCCACACTGAAGCTTTCTTT.